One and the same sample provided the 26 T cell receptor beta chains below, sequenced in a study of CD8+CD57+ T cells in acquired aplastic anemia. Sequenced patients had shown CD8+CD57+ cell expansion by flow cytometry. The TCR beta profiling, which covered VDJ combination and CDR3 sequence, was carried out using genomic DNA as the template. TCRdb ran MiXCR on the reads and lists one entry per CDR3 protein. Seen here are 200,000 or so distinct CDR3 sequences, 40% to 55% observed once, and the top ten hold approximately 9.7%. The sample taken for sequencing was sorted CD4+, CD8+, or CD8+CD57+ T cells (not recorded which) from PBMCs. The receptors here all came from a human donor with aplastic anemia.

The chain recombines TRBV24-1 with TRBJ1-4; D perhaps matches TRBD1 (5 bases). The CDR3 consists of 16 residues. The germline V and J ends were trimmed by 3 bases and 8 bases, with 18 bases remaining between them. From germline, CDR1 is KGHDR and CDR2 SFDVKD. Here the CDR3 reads CATSDGGGRFLEKLFF. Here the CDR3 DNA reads TGTGCCACCAGTGATGGGGGTGGCCGTTTTCTGGAAAAACTGTTTTTT.

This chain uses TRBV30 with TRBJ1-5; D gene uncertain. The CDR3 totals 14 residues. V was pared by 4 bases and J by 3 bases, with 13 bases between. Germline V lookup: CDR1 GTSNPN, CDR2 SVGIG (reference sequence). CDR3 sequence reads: CAWKGPRNNQPQHF. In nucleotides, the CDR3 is TGTGCCTGGAAGGGCCCTCGAAACAATCAGCCCCAGCATTTT.

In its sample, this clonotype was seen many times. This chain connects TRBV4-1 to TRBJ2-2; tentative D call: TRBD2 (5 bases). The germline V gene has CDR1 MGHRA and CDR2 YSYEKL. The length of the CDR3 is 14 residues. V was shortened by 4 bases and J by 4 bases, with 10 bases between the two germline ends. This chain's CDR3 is CASSRADGTGELFF. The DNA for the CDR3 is TGCGCCAGCAGCCGAGCGGACGGCACCGGGGAGCTGTTTTTT.

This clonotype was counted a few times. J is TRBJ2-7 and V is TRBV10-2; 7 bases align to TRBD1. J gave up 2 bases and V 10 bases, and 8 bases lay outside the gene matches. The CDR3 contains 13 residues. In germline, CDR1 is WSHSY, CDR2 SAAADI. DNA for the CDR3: TGCGCCACCACACCGGGACAGACCTACGAGCAGTACTTC. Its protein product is CATTPGQTYEQYF.

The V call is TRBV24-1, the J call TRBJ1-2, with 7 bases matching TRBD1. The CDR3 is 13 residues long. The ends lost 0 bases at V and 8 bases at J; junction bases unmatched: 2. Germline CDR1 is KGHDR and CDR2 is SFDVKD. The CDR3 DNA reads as TGTGCCACCAGTGATTTGTACAGGGGCGGCTACACCTTC. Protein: CATSDLYRGGYTF.

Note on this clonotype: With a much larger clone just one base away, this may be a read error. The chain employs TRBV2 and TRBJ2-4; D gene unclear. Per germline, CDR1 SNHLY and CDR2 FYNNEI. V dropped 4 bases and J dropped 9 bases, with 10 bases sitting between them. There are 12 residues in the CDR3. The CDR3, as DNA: TGTGCCAGCAGTGGAGCGCTTACCATTCAGTACTTC. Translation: CASSGALTIQYF.

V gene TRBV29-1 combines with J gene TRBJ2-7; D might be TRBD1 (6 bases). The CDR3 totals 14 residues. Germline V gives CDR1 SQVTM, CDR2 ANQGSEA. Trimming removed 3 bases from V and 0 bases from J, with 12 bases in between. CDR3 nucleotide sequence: TGCAGCGTTGAGGGGCAGGGGTCCTCCTACGAGCAGTACTTC. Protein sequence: CSVEGQGSSYEQYF.

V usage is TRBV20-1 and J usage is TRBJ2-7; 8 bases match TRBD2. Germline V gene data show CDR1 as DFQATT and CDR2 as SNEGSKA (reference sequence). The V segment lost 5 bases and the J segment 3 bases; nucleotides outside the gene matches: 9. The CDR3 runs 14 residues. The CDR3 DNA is TGCAGTGCTCGGGGGGGTAGTAGGGGCTACGAGCAGTACTTC. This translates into CSARGGSRGYEQYF.

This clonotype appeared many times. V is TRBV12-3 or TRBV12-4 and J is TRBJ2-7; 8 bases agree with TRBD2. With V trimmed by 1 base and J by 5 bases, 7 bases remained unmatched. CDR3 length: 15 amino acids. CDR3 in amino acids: CASSLVAGGFDEQYF. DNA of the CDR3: TGTGCCAGCAGTTTAGTGGCGGGAGGTTTCGACGAGCAGTACTTC.

The CDR3 DNA reads TGTGCCAGCAGACCCTTCAGGGCCTCTGGGCAGTTCTTC. Translating gives CASRPFRASGQFF. The chain uses TRBV25-1 and TRBJ2-1; possibly TRBD1 for D (5 bases). Germline lookup yields CDR1 MGHDK and CDR2 SYGVNS. Trimming stripped 6 bases from V and 12 bases from J, with 18 bases between. This CDR3 region has 13 residues.

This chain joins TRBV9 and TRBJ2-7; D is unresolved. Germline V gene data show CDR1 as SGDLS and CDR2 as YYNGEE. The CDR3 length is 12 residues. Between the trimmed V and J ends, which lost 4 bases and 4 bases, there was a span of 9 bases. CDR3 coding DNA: TGTGCCAGCAGCATGGACGGATACGAGCAGTACTTC. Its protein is CASSMDGYEQYF.

As DNA, the CDR3 is TGTGCCAGCAGTGAAGCGAACACCGGGGAGCTGTTTTTT. Its protein product is CASSEANTGELFF. The rearrangement uses TRBV6-4 and TRBJ2-2; D is ambiguous. The CDR3 is made up of 13 amino acids. V was trimmed by 3 bases and J by 0 bases, leaving 2 bases between them. Germline-derived CDR1 and CDR2 are MRHNA and SNTAGT.

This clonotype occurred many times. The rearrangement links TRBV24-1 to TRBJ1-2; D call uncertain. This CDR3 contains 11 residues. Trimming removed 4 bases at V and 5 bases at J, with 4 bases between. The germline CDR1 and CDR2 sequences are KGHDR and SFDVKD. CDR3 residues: CATSESYGYTF. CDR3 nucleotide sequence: TGTGCCACCAGTGAGTCTTATGGCTACACCTTC.

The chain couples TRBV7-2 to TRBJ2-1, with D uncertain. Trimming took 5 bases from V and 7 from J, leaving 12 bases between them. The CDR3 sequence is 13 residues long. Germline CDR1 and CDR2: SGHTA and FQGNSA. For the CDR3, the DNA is TGTGCCAGCAGCCAGTCAACCGGGAATGAGCAGTTCTTC. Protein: CASSQSTGNEQFF.

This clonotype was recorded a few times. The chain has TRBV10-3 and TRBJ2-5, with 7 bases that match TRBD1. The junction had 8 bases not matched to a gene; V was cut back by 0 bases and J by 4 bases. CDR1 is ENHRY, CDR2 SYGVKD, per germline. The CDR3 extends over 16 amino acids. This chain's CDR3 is CAISESDRPKGETQYF. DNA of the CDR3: TGTGCCATCAGTGAGTCGGACAGGCCCAAAGGAGAGACCCAGTACTTC.

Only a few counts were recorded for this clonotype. CDR3 protein: CAISGDGPNQPQHF. In DNA form, the CDR3 reads TGTGCCATCAGTGGCGACGGCCCGAATCAGCCCCAGCATTTT. The chain joins TRBV10-3 to TRBJ1-5; D gene ambiguous. Trimming took off 4 bases at V and 4 bases at J, with 11 bases between the two ends. The CDR3 contains 14 residues. The germline gives CDR1 ENHRY, CDR2 SYGVKD.

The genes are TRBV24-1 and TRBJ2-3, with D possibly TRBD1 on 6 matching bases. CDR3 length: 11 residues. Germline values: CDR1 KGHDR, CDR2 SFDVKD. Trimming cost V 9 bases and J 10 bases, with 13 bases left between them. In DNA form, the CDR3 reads TGTGCCACCGCGGACAGTGAGGCGCAGTATTTT. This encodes CATADSEAQYF.

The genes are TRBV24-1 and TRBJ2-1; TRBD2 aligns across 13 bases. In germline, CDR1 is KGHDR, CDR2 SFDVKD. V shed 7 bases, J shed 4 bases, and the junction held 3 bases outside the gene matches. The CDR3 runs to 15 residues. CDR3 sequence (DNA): TGTGCCACCAGCGGGACTAGCGGGAAATACAATGAGCAGTTCTTC. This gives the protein CATSGTSGKYNEQFF.

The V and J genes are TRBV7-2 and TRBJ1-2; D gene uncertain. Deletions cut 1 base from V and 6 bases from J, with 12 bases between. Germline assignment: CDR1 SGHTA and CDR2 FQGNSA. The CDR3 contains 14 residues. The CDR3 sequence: CASSLDVVPNGYTF. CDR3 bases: TGTGCCAGCAGCTTAGACGTAGTCCCTAATGGCTACACCTTC. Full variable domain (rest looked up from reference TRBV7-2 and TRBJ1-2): GAGVSQSPSNKVTEKGKDVELRCDPISGHTALYWYRQSLGQGLEFLIYFQGNSAPDKSGLPSDRFSAERTGGSVSTLTIQRTQQEDSAVYLCASSLDVVPNGYTFGSGTRLTVV.

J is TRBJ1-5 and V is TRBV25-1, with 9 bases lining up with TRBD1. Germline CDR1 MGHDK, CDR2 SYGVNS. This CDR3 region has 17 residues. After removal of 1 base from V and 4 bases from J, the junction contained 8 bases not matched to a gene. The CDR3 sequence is CASSEWGTGSPNQPQHF. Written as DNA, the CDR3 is TGTGCCAGCAGTGAATGGGGGACAGGGAGTCCGAATCAGCCCCAGCATTTT.

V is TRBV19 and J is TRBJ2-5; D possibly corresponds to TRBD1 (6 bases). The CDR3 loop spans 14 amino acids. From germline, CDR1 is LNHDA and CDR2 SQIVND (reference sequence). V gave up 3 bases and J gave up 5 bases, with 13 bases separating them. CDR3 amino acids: CASSIWGTMETQYF. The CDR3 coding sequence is TGTGCCAGTAGTATCTGGGGGACAATGGAGACCCAGTACTTC.

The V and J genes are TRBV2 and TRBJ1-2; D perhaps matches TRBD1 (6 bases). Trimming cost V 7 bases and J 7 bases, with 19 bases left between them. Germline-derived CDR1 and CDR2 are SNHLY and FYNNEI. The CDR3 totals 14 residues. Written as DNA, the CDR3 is TGTGCCAGCAACACAGGGACCGGCGCTTTTGGCTACACCTTC. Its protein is CASNTGTGAFGYTF.

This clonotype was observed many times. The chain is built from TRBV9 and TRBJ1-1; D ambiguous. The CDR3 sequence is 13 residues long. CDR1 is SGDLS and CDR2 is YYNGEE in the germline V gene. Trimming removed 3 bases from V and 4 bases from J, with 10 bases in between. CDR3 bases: TGTGCCAGCAGCGCAGGTTTTGGCACTGAAGCTTTCTTT. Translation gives CASSAGFGTEAFF.

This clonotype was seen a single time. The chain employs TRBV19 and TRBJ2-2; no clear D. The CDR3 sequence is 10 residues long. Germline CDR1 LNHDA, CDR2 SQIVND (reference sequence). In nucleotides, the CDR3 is TGTGGCACCATGAACGGTGAGCTGTTTTTT. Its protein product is CGTMNGELFF.

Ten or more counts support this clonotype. The CDR3 reads CASSPRGTSGVSSYEQYF. The CDR3 coding sequence is TGTGCCAGCAGCCCTAGAGGGACTAGCGGGGTTAGCTCCTACGAGCAGTACTTC. V usage is TRBV7-2 and J usage is TRBJ2-7; 13 bases match TRBD2. Trimming at V came to 5 bases and at J to 0 bases, leaving 10 bases not matched to a gene. The CDR3 is 18 amino acids. Germline CDR1 reads SGHTA; CDR2 reads FQGNSA. The entire variable domain, with the rest obtained from reference TRBV7-2 and TRBJ2-7, is as follows: GAGVSQSPSNKVTEKGKDVELRCDPISGHTALYWYRQSLGQGLEFLIYFQGNSAPDKSGLPSDRFSAERTGGSVSTLTIQRTQQEDSAVYLCASSPRGTSGVSSYEQYFGPGTRLTVT.

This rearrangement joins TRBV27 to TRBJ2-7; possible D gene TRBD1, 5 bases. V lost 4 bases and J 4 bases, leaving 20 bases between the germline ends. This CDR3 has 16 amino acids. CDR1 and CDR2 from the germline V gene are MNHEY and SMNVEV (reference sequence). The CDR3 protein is CASSWWSGQPPYEQYF. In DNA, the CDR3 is TGTGCCAGCAGTTGGTGGTCAGGGCAGCCCCCATACGAGCAGTACTTC.